This T cell receptor beta chain was recovered during a study of shared clonotypes between healthy human individuals. Broader study findings: Clonotypes that were shared across four donors made up approximately 5.1% of naive CD4 clonotypes.

Method: immunoSEQ multiplex PCR; TCRdb's copy keeps in-frame clones and lacks some. The sample consists of just over 2,000,000 clones, 95% of them appearing once. CDR1 and CDR2 (germline): LNHDA, SQIVND (reference sequence). This CDR3 contains 12 residues. V was shortened by 0 bases and J by 9 bases, with 8 bases between the two germline ends. Remarks on this clone: The antigen is unknown.

The clonotype originates from a man aged 18-30 years in good health. The chain has TRBV19 and TRBJ1-2, with no clear D. The sequenced sample was naive CD4+ T cells sorted from blood. Specified subset: CD45RA+ positively selected. The CDR3 loop reads CASSIEPFSYTF. In nucleotides, the CDR3 is TGTGCCAGTAGTATAGAACCTTTTAGCTACACCTTC. The complete variable domain, with remaining parts taken from reference TRBV19 and TRBJ1-2, reads DGGITQSPKYLFRKEGQNVTLSCEQNLNHDAMYWYRQDPGQGLRLIYYSQIVNDFQKGDIAEGYSVSREKKESFPLTVTSAQKNPTAFYLCASSIEPFSYTFGSGTRLTVV.